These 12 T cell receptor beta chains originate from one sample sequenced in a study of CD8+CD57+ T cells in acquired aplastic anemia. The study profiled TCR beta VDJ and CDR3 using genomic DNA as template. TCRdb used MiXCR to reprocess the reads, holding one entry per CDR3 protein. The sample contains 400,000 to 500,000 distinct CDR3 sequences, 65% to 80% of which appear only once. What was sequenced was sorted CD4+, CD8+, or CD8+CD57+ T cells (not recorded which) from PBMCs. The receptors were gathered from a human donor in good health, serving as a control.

In nucleotides, the CDR3 is TGCGCCAGCAGCTTAGACGGGATGAACACAAAACTGTTTTTT. Translated: CASSLDGMNTKLFF. The rearrangement joins TRBV5-1 to TRBJ1-4; D is unresolved. CDR1 is SGHRS and CDR2 is YFSETQ in the germline V gene. This CDR3 spans 14 amino acids. Between the trimmed V and J ends, which lost 2 bases and 10 bases, there was a span of 15 bases.

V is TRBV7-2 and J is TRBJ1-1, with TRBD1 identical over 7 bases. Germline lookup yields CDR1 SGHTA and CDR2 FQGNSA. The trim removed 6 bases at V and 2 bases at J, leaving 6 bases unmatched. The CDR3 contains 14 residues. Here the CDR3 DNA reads TGTGCCAGCAGGACAGGGACAGTCAACACTGAAGCTTTCTTT. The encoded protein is CASRTGTVNTEAFF.

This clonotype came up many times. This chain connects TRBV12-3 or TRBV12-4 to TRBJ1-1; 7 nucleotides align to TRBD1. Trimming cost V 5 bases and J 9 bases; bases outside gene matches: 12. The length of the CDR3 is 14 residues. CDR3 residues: CASSLQTRRGKAFF. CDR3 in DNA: TGTGCCAGCAGTCTGCAGACCCGCAGGGGGAAAGCTTTCTTT.

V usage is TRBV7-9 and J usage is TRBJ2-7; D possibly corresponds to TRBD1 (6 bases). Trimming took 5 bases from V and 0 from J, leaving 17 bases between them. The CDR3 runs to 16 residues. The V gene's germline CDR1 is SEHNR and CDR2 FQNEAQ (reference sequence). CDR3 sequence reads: CASSQHPGQISYEQYF. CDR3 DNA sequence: TGTGCCAGCAGCCAACATCCCGGACAGATCTCCTACGAGCAGTACTTC.

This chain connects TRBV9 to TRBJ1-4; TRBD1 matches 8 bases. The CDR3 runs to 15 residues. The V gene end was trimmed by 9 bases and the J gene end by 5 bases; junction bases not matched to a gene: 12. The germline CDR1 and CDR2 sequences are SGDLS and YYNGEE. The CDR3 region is CATGGDRTGNEKLFF. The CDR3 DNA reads TGTGCCACCGGCGGAGATCGGACAGGGAATGAAAAACTGTTTTTT.

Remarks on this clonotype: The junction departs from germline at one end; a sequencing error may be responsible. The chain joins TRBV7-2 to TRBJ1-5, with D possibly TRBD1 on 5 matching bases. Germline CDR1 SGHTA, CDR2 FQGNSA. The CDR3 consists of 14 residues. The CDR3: CASSVDGPGTYEQF. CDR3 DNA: TGTGCCAGCAGCGTGGATGGGCCGGGGACCTACGAGCAGTTT.

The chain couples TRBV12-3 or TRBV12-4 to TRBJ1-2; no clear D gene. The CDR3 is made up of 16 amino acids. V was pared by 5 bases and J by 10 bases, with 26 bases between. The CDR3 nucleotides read TGTGCCAGCAGTGCCGGGAAGCCGGGATATGGCCATGCCTACACCTTC. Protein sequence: CASSAGKPGYGHAYTF.

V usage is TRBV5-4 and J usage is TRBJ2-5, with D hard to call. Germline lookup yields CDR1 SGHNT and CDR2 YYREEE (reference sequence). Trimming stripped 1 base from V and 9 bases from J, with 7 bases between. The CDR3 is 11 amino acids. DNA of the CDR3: TGTGCCAGCAGCTTGTCAACCCCCCAGTACTTC. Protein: CASSLSTPQYF.

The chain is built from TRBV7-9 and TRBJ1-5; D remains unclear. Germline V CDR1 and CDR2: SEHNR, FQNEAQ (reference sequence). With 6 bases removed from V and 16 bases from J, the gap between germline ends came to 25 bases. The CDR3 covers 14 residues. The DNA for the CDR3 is TGTGCCAGCAGTGTGGCAGCGGAGTACCAGCACTTCCATTTT. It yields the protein CASSVAAEYQHFHF.

The CDR3 reads CASSRLAGRTDTQYF. In DNA, the CDR3 is TGTGCCAGCAGCCGACTAGCGGGTCGGACAGATACGCAGTATTTT. This chain uses TRBV12-3 or TRBV12-4 with TRBJ2-3; 10 nucleotides line up with TRBD2. There are 15 residues in the CDR3. The ends lost 6 bases at V and 3 bases at J; junction bases unmatched: 6.

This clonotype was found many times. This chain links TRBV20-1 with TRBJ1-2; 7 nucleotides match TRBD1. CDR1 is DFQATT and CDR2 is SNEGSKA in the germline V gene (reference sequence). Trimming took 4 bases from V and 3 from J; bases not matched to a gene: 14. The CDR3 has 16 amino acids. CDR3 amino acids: CSAIRGWVTIDYGYTF. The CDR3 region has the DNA TGCAGTGCTATCAGGGGGTGGGTGACTATCGACTATGGCTACACCTTC.

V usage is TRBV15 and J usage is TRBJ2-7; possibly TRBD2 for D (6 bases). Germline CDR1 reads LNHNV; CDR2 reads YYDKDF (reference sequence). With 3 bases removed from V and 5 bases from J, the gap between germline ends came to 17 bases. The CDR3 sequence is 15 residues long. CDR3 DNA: TGTGCCACCAGCAGGGGAGGCGGCGTAGCAAACGAGCAGTACTTC. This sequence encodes CATSRGGGVANEQYF.